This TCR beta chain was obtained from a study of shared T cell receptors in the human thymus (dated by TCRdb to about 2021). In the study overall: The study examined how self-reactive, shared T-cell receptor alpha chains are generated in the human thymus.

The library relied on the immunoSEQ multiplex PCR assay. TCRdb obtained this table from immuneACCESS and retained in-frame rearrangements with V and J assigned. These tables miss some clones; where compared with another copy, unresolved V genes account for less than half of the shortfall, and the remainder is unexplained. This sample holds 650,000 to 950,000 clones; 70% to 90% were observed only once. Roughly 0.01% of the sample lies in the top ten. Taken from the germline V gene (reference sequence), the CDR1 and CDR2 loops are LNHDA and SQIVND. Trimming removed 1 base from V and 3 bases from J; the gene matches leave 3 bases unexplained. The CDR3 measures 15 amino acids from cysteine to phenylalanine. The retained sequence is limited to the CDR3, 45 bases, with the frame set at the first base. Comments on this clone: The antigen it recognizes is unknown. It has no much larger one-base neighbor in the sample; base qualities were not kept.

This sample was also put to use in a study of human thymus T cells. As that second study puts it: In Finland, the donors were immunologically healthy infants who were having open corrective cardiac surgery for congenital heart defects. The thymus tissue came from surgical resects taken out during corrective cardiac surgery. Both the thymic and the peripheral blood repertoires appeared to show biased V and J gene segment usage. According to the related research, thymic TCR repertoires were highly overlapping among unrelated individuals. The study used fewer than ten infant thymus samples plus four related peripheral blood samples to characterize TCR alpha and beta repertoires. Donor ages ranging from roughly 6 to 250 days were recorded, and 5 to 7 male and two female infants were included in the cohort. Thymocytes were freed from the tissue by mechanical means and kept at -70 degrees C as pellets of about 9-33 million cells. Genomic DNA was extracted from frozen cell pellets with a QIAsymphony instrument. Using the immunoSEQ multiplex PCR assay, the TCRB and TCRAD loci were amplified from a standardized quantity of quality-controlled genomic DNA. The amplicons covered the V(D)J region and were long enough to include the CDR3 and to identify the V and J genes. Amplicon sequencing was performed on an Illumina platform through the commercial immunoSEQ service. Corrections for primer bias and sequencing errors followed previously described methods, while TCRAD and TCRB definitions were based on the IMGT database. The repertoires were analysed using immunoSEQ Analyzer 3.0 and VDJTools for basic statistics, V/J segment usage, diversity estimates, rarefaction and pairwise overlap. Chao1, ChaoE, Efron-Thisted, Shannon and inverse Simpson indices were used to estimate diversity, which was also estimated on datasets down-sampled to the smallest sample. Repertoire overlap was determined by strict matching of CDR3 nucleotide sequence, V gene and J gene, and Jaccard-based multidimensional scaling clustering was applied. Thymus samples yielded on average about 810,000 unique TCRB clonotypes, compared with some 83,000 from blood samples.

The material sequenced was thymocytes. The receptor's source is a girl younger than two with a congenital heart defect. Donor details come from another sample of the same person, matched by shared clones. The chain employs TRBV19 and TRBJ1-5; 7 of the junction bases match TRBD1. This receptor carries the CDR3 CASSIGQGLNQPQHF. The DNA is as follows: TGTGCCAGTAGTATAGGACAGGGACTCAATCAGCCCCAGCATTTT.